Reported below is one T cell receptor beta chain. Antigen specificity is unknown. Germline V gives CDR1 MNHNS, CDR2 SASEGT. Trimming took 3 bases from V and 8 from J, leaving 16 bases between them. CDR3 size: 14 residues. The data are from a study of shared clonotypes between healthy human individuals. At the level of the study: In total, the donors were two women and a few men aged 18 to 49.

Study conclusions and caveats: The researchers took only blood, and tissue repertoires probably look different. Generation probability values for non-shared clonotypes were lower than those for clonotypes shared by all four donors. Rarefaction demonstrated incomplete sorted-subset sequencing despite large depth.

Clones were read by immunoSEQ multiplex PCR, and TCRdb kept only the in-frame ones, dropping some. The profile shows 780,000 or so clones, 72% of them singletons. The J gene is TRBJ1-2, the V gene TRBV6-1; no definite D call. The material sequenced was memory CD4+ T cells sorted from blood. Subset given: CD45RA-negative fraction. The clonotype comes from a woman under 40 in good health. The CDR3 sequence: CASSDVYWDRGYTF. The CDR3 DNA follows: TGTGCCAGCAGTGATGTGTACTGGGATAGGGGCTACACCTTC.